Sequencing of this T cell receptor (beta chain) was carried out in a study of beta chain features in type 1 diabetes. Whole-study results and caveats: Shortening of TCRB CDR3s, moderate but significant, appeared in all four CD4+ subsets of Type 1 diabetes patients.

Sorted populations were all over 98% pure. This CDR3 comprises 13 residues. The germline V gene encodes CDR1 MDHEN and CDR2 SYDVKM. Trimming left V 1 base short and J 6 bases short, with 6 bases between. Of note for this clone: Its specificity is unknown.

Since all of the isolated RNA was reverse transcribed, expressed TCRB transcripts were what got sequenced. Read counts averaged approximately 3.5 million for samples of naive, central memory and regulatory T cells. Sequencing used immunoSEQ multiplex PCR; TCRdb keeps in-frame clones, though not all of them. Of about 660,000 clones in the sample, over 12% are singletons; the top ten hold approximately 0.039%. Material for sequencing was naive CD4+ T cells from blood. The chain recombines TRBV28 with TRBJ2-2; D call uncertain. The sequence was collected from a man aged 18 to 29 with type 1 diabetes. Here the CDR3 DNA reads TGTGCCAGCAGTTTATCGTCCCCCGGGGAGCTGTTTTTT. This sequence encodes CASSLSSPGELFF.